The 5 T cell receptor beta chains given below trace back to one sample, sequenced in a study of long-term antiretroviral therapy in people with HIV. Researchers report immunoSEQ v3.0 was run at survey level. The protocol was immunoSEQ multiplex PCR, while the TCRdb copy is restricted to in-frame clones and leaves out a portion. The profile shows 16,000 or so clones, 80% of them singletons. This specimen consisted of unsorted PBMCs, obtained 0.1 years before starting antiretroviral therapy. The receptors here all came from a man aged 18 to 35 with HIV.

The chain couples TRBV5-1 to TRBJ1-2, with a weak D call TRBD1 (5 bases). CDR3 length equals 15 residues. Trimming removed 0 bases from V and 2 bases from J, with 11 bases in between. CDR1 and CDR2 (germline): SGHRS, YFSETQ. CDR3 protein: CASSLGATENYGYTF. The CDR3 region has the DNA TGCGCCAGCAGCTTGGGGGCGACAGAGAACTATGGCTACACCTTC.

CDR3 in amino acids: CASSYSQGFEAFF. The CDR3 bases are TGTGCCAGCAGTTACTCTCAGGGTTTTGAAGCTTTCTTT. This chain joins TRBV6-5 and TRBJ1-1; D may be TRBD1 (5 bases). CDR1 is MNHEY and CDR2 is SVGAGI in the germline V gene. The CDR3 extends over 13 amino acids. V lost 0 bases to trimming and J lost 7 bases, with 9 bases between them.

DNA for the CDR3: TGCGCCAGCAGCCAGGAACAAGGGGCGGGCTACACCTTC. This encodes CASSQEQGAGYTF. This chain links TRBV4-3 with TRBJ1-2, with a tentative D call TRBD1 (5 bases). V was trimmed by 3 bases and J by 8 bases, leaving 13 bases between them. The CDR3 totals 13 residues. CDR1 and CDR2 (germline): LGHNA, YSLEER.

The CDR3 DNA reads as TGTGCCAGCAGCCTTGACGGGACAGGGGGAAACACCATATATTTT. Amino acids: CASSLDGTGGNTIYF. The genes are TRBV5-4 and TRBJ1-3, with 9 positions matching TRBD1. Germline values: CDR1 SGHNT, CDR2 YYREEE (reference sequence). The V segment lost 4 bases and the J segment 4 bases; nucleotides outside the gene matches: 6. The CDR3 is made up of 15 amino acids.

This chain connects TRBV18 to TRBJ2-5; possibly TRBD1 for D (6 bases). The germline CDR1 and CDR2 sequences are KGHSH and LQKENI. The V end was cut by 3 bases, the J end by 5 bases, with 10 bases between. The CDR3 has 13 residues. For the CDR3, the DNA is TGTGCCAGCTCACCTACAGGGATGGAGACCCAGTACTTC. Its translation: CASSPTGMETQYF. The full variable domain, in which reference TRBV18 and TRBJ2-5 provide the parts outside the CDR3, is NAGVMQNPRHLVRRRGQEARLRCSPMKGHSHVYWYRQLPEEGLKFMVYLQKENIIDESGMPKERFSAEFPKEGPSILRIQQVVRGDSAAYFCASSPTGMETQYFGPGTRLLVL.